These 29 T cell receptor beta chains share one sample of origin, sequenced in a study of T cells in Graves' hyperthyroidism and ophthalmopathy. There were TCR beta CDR3 regions amplified from RNA transcripts. With the HTBI primer set, the TCR CDR3 went through a first round of RT-PCR. TCRdb processed the multiplex PCR reads anew with MiXCR; each CDR3 protein has one entry. The sample lists some 360,000 distinct CDR3 sequences, roughly 20% occurring once. The sample taken for sequencing was blood. The origin of the receptors is a woman between 40 and 55 years old with Graves' ophthalmopathy.

There are a few counts of this clonotype. The J gene is TRBJ2-7, the V gene TRBV28, with TRBD2 identical over 14 bases. Germline V gene data show CDR1 as MDHEN and CDR2 as SYDVKM. J lost 6 bases, V lost 8 bases, and 6 bases had no gene match. This CDR3 is 14 amino acids long. Here the CDR3 reads CASLGLAGVLEQYF. The CDR3 region has the DNA TGTGCCAGCCTGGGACTAGCGGGAGTTCTCGAGCAGTACTTC.

This clonotype has ten or more counts. The chain has TRBV20-1 and TRBJ1-2; tentatively, D is TRBD1 (5 bases). From germline, CDR1 is DFQATT and CDR2 SNEGSKA (reference sequence). V was shortened by 6 bases and J by 5 bases, with 19 bases between the two germline ends. The CDR3 has 14 amino acids. This CDR3 reads CSARPGQVIYGYTF. DNA of the CDR3: TGCAGTGCCAGACCGGGGCAGGTGATATATGGCTACACCTTC.

This chain uses TRBV14 with TRBJ1-6; D remains unclear. V gave up 3 bases and J gave up 13 bases, with 16 bases separating them. Germline assignment: CDR1 SGHDN and CDR2 FVKESK. The CDR3 totals 14 residues. In DNA form, the CDR3 reads TGTGCCAGCAGCCACGCCGCCTGGACGAGTCCCCTCCACTTT. Translated, it gives CASSHAAWTSPLHF.

This clonotype came up many times. The chain links TRBV5-1 to TRBJ2-2; TRBD1 agrees at 7 bases. V shed 5 bases and J 7 bases; nucleotides not matched to a gene: 11. Germline assignment: CDR1 SGHRS and CDR2 YFSETQ. CDR3 length: 15 amino acids. CDR3 loop: CASRAFTGDIGELFF. For the CDR3, the DNA is TGCGCCAGCAGGGCGTTCACAGGGGACATCGGGGAGCTGTTTTTT.

This clonotype has ten or more counts. The V gene is TRBV11-1, the J gene TRBJ1-2; D unresolved. Trimming removed 3 bases at V and 4 bases at J, with 18 bases between. From germline, CDR1 is SGHAT and CDR2 FQDESV (reference sequence). This CDR3 is built from 16 residues. CDR3 loop: CASSFLNSRSSYGYTF. Written as DNA, the CDR3 is TGTGCCAGCAGCTTTTTAAATAGTAGAAGTTCCTATGGCTACACCTTC.

In its sample, this clonotype was seen many times. The rearrangement uses TRBV30 and TRBJ1-2; 10 bases are a match to TRBD1. The CDR3 is 13 residues long. J was trimmed by 4 bases and V by 6 bases; bases with no gene match: 5. Germline V CDR1 and CDR2: GTSNPN, SVGIG (reference sequence). This chain's CDR3 is CACSGDRGYGYTF. CDR3 sequence (DNA): TGTGCCTGTTCTGGGGACAGGGGCTATGGCTACACCTTC. Looking up the rest from reference TRBV30 and TRBJ1-2 gives the full variable domain: SQTIHQWPATLVQPVGSPLSLECTVEGTSNPNLYWYRQAAGRGLQLLFYSVGIGQISSEVPQNLSASRPQDRQFILSSKKLLLSDSGFYLCACSGDRGYGYTFGSGTRLTVV.

Only a few counts were recorded for this clonotype. The rearrangement joins TRBV5-5 to TRBJ2-5; D may match TRBD1 or TRBD2 (6 bases each). The CDR3 has 14 amino acids. Germline loops: CDR1 SGHKS, CDR2 YYEKEE (reference sequence). V was shortened by 2 bases and J by 5 bases, with 13 bases between the two germline ends. The CDR3 coding sequence is TGTGCCAGCAGCTTAGGGGGGCTGGGGGAGACCCAGTACTTC. It translates to CASSLGGLGETQYF.

This clonotype was seen ten or more times. This chain joins TRBV28 and TRBJ2-7; 9 bases are a match to TRBD1. Germline V CDR1 and CDR2: MDHEN, SYDVKM. V dropped 5 bases and J dropped 4; count of bases not matched to a gene: 6. The length of the CDR3 is 14 residues. The CDR3 DNA reads as TGTGCCAGCAGTCCCTCGGGACAGGGATACGAGCAGTACTTC. This sequence encodes CASSPSGQGYEQYF.

This clonotype was recorded at least ten times. The rearrangement uses TRBV28 and TRBJ2-7; TRBD2 matches at 8 bases. Trimming removed 3 bases from V and 5 bases from J; junction bases left unmatched: 6. The germline CDR1 and CDR2 sequences are MDHEN and SYDVKM. The CDR3 loop spans 14 amino acids. The CDR3 DNA reads TGTGCCAGCAGTTTCGCCGGGGGGGCGGACGAGCAGTACTTC. Its protein is CASSFAGGADEQYF.

This clonotype was seen repeatedly, ten times or more. V is TRBV15 and J is TRBJ2-7, with TRBD2 matching 11 bases. Germline V gene lookup returns CDR1 LNHNV and CDR2 YYDKDF (reference sequence). The CDR3 spans 15 residues. Germline trimming cut 3 bases from V and 3 bases from J; bases unmatched to any gene: 4. The CDR3 sequence is CATSRRTSGFYEQYF. The CDR3 bases are TGTGCCACCAGCAGGCGGACTAGCGGGTTCTACGAGCAGTACTTC.

This clonotype was counted many times. This rearrangement joins TRBV7-8 to TRBJ2-2; no clear D. There are 15 residues in the CDR3. Trimming cost V 2 bases and J 6 bases, with 13 bases left between them. Looked up from germline, CDR1 is SGHVS and CDR2 is FQNEAQ. CDR3 coding DNA: TGTGCCAGCAGCTTACGACTCGACCCCCCCGGGGAGCTGTTTTTT. It is translated as CASSLRLDPPGELFF.

In its sample, this clonotype was seen many times. This chain links TRBV20-1 with TRBJ2-2, with D possibly matching TRBD2 (5 bases). Trimming cost V 3 bases and J 1 base, with 9 bases left between them. The germline CDR1 and CDR2 sequences are DFQATT and SNEGSKA (reference sequence). The CDR3 covers 14 residues. The CDR3 region is CSASGIMNTGELFF. In nucleotides, the CDR3 is TGCAGTGCTAGCGGGATAATGAACACCGGGGAGCTGTTTTTT.

This clonotype came up many times. The genes are TRBV2 and TRBJ2-7; D call uncertain. There are 13 residues in the CDR3. Germline V gene sequence: CDR1 SNHLY, CDR2 FYNNEI. Trimming removed 4 bases from V and 6 bases from J, with 13 bases in between. The DNA of the CDR3 is TGTGCCAGCAGTGTGTGGCGTATCCGCGAGCAGTACTTC. Translating it yields CASSVWRIREQYF.

This clonotype was counted at least ten times. The chain has TRBV6-5 and TRBJ1-2; no clear D gene. The germline V gene encodes CDR1 MNHEY and CDR2 SVGAGI. With 7 bases removed from V and 4 bases from J, the gap between germline ends came to 16 bases. The CDR3 covers 14 residues. CDR3 nucleotide sequence: TGTGCCAGCACTAATGACGGGGTGGGCTATGGCTACACCTTC. Amino acid sequence: CASTNDGVGYGYTF.

At least ten counts were recorded for this clonotype. The genes are TRBV28 and TRBJ1-1; 8 bases match TRBD1. The CDR3 contains 11 residues. Germline V lookup: CDR1 MDHEN, CDR2 SYDVKM. With 4 bases clipped from V and 10 bases from J, the junction kept 2 bases outside the gene matches. The DNA of the CDR3 is TGTGCCAGCAGTTGGACAGGGCCAGCTTTCTTT. As protein: CASSWTGPAFF. Complete variable domain (other parts from reference TRBV28 and TRBJ1-1): DVKVTQSSRYLVKRTGEKVFLECVQDMDHENMFWYRQDPGLGLRLIYFSYDVKMKEKGDIPEGYSVSREKKERFSLILESASTNQTSMYLCASSWTGPAFFGQGTRLTVV.

This clonotype came up many times. This chain joins TRBV30 and TRBJ1-2; D is possibly TRBD1 (6 bases). V lost 3 bases and J lost 2, with 16 bases in between. The length of the CDR3 is 15 residues. The germline V gene encodes CDR1 GTSNPN and CDR2 SVGIG (reference sequence). DNA of the CDR3: TGTGCCTGGAGCCCAACTCGGGACAAGAACTATGGCTACACCTTC. It specifies CAWSPTRDKNYGYTF.

In this sample, this clonotype turned up many times. This chain uses TRBV6-5 with TRBJ1-3; weak D call: TRBD1 (6 bases). The CDR3 is 16 amino acids. Per the germline V gene, CDR1 is MNHEY and CDR2 is SVGAGI. Trimming removed 0 bases from V and 0 bases from J, with 9 bases in between. This CDR3 reads CASSYSWTDSGNTIYF. The CDR3 region has the DNA TGTGCCAGCAGTTACTCGTGGACAGACTCTGGAAACACCATATATTTT.

This clonotype has ten or more counts. CDR3 amino acids: CATSDLVPTGELFF. Here the CDR3 DNA reads TGTGCCACCAGTGATTTGGTGCCCACCGGGGAGCTGTTTTTT. V usage is TRBV24-1 and J usage is TRBJ2-2; D unresolved. The CDR3 is made up of 14 amino acids. The V end was cut by 0 bases, the J end by 4 bases, with 5 bases between. The germline V gene encodes CDR1 KGHDR and CDR2 SFDVKD.

The table lists this clonotype with many counts. This sequence joins TRBV11-2 and TRBJ1-5; no reliable D call. Germline values: CDR1 SGHAT, CDR2 FQNNGV. The V gene lost 1 base and the J gene lost 2 bases, with 12 bases spanning the gap. This CDR3 is built from 16 residues. The CDR3: CASSLVGSRGNQPQHF. The CDR3 DNA follows: TGTGCCAGCAGCTTAGTGGGGAGTAGAGGCAATCAGCCCCAGCATTTT.

The sample holds many counts of this clonotype. CDR3 sequence reads: CASSRGTDTEAFF. Written as DNA, the CDR3 is TGTGCCAGCAGCAGAGGGACAGACACTGAAGCTTTCTTT. The chain has TRBV6-5 and TRBJ1-1; 7 bases are shared with TRBD1. The germline V gene encodes CDR1 MNHEY and CDR2 SVGAGI. J gave up 3 bases and V 6 bases, and 4 bases lay outside the gene matches. The CDR3 has 13 amino acids.

There are many counts of this clonotype. The chain combines TRBV4-1 with TRBJ2-4, with TRBD1 matching 7 bases. The CDR3 covers 15 residues. Germline CDR1 reads MGHRA; CDR2 reads YSYEKL. J gave up 6 bases and V 1 base, and 6 bases lay outside the gene matches. CDR3 in DNA: TGCGCCAGCAGCCAAGCGGGACAGACGGGAAACATTCAGTACTTC. Translating it yields CASSQAGQTGNIQYF.

This clonotype was observed at least ten times. This sequence joins TRBV20-1 and TRBJ2-7, with TRBD1 as a possible D gene (6 bases). This CDR3 is built from 15 residues. In germline, CDR1 is DFQATT, CDR2 SNEGSKA (reference sequence). The V gene lost 4 bases and the J gene lost 3 bases, with 19 bases spanning the gap. The CDR3 DNA reads as TGCAGTGCTAAAAAACCACAGGGATACGGCTACGAGCAGTACTTC. This translates into CSAKKPQGYGYEQYF.

As concerns this clonotype: This likely comes from a read error, as the CDR3 has no conserved phenylalanine or tryptophan at its end. V usage is TRBV20-1 and J usage is TRBJ2-2; 8 nucleotides align to TRBD1. Germline V CDR1 and CDR2: DFQATT, SNEGSKA (reference sequence). The V segment lost 3 bases and the J segment 3 bases; nucleotides outside the gene matches: 3. This CDR3 contains 14 residues. The CDR3 sequence: CSARETGDTGELFL. DNA of the CDR3: TGCAGTGCTAGGGAGACAGGGGACACCGGGGAGCTGTTTCTT.

This clonotype was recorded at least ten times. J is TRBJ1-2 and V is TRBV7-9; D call uncertain. In germline, CDR1 is SEHNR, CDR2 FQNEAQ (reference sequence). The length of the CDR3 is 11 residues. V shed 5 bases and J shed 3 bases, with 4 bases lying between them. CDR3 nucleotides: TGTGCCAGCAGCAAGGACTATGGCTACACCTTC. It encodes CASSKDYGYTF. Full variable domain (missing parts from reference TRBV7-9 and TRBJ1-2): DTGVSQNPRHKITKRGQNVTFRCDPISEHNRLYWYRQTLGQGPEFLTYFQNEAQLEKSRLLSDRFSAERPKGSFSTLEIQRTEQGDSAMYLCASSKDYGYTFGSGTRLTVV.

There are many counts of this clonotype. This rearrangement joins TRBV29-1 to TRBJ2-7, with TRBD2 as a possible D gene (5 bases). Germline V gene lookup returns CDR1 SQVTM and CDR2 ANQGSEA. The CDR3 consists of 15 residues. Trimming removed 0 bases at V and 0 bases at J, with 12 bases between. The chain's CDR3 is CSVEDPSGSSYEQYF. The CDR3 DNA sequence: TGCAGCGTTGAAGATCCCAGCGGTAGCTCCTACGAGCAGTACTTC.

The chain carries TRBV28 and TRBJ2-5; 7 nucleotides line up with TRBD1. The CDR3 length is 14 residues. The germline CDR1 and CDR2 sequences are MDHEN and SYDVKM. V was pared by 6 bases and J by 4 bases, with 8 bases of the junction left unmatched. The CDR3 loop is CASSFRGITETQYF. The CDR3 DNA is TGTGCCAGCAGCTTCAGGGGGATCACAGAGACCCAGTACTTC.

The J gene is TRBJ2-7, the V gene TRBV6-2 or TRBV6-3; 10 bases are shared with TRBD1. The CDR3 contains 16 residues. V was pared by 7 bases and J by 7 bases, with 16 bases of the junction left unmatched. In germline, CDR1 is MNHEY, CDR2 SVGEGT. The CDR3 DNA reads TGTGCCAGCACCCCCCCGCGAAGGACAGGGGGTTTGGAGCAGTACTTC. It yields the protein CASTPPRRTGGLEQYF.

In its sample, this clonotype was seen many times. The chain couples TRBV11-1 to TRBJ1-3; 7 positions agree with TRBD1. Germline V CDR1 and CDR2: SGHAT, FQDESV (reference sequence). The ends lost 3 bases at V and 0 bases at J; junction bases unmatched: 11. CDR3 size: 18 residues. The CDR3 nucleotides are TGTGCCAGCAGCTTCAGTAGGGCAGGGGGATTCTCTGGAAACACCATATATTTT. It yields the protein CASSFSRAGGFSGNTIYF.

This clonotype showed up just once. This chain uses TRBV14 with TRBJ2-5; 11 bases are shared with TRBD2. The CDR3 extends over 16 amino acids. CDR1 and CDR2 (germline): SGHDN, FVKESK. The J segment lost 4 bases and the V segment lost 2 bases, leaving 6 bases of the junction unmatched. The CDR3 region has the DNA TGTGCCAGCAGCCAACTTGTCGGACTAGCGGGAGAGACCCAGTACTTC. Translation gives CASSQLVGLAGETQYF.